These 27 T cell receptor beta chains share one sample of origin, sequenced in a study of blood T cell repertoires in COVID-19 (dated by TCRdb to 2018 to 2020). To prepare the library, the immunoSEQ multiplex PCR assay was applied. TCRdb stores this immuneACCESS table with in-frame sequences only. Part of the clones is absent; in the studies checked, under half of the shortfall reflects unresolved V genes, and no reason is known for the rest. This sample gives 200,000 to 250,000 clones in total; about 78% of them show up just once. Of the sample, more than 7% falls within the top ten clones. Material for sequencing was peripheral blood. The receptors originated from a woman in her 70s with acute or convalescent COVID-19.

The chain links TRBV7-8 to TRBJ2-3, with TRBD2 matching 7 bases. V trimming: 5 bases; J trimming: 5 bases; junction bases outside the gene matches: 7. This CDR3 comprises 14 residues. Germline V CDR1 and CDR2: SGHVS, FQNEAQ. As DNA, the CDR3 is TGTGCCAGCAGCAGGTGGGGGGGTCTAGATACGCAGTATTTT. Its protein product is CASSRWGGLDTQYF.

This clone is a singleton in its sample. The CDR3 DNA reads TGTGCCAGTAGTATTTGGCAGGGGGCCACAAATCTTTATGGCTACACCTTC. Translating it yields CASSIWQGATNLYGYTF. J is TRBJ1-2 and V is TRBV19; 8 bases match TRBD1. Germline V gene sequence: CDR1 LNHDA, CDR2 SQIVND (reference sequence). There are 17 residues in the CDR3. Losses at the gene ends were 3 bases for V and 5 bases for J; bases not matched to a gene: 14.

The rearrangement links TRBV4-1 to TRBJ2-1; possible D gene TRBD2, 6 bases. Trimming stripped 1 base from V and 0 bases from J, with 10 bases between. This CDR3 contains 16 residues. The germline V gene has CDR1 MGHRA and CDR2 YSYEKL. Here the CDR3 reads CASSQVTSSSYNEQFF. CDR3 nucleotides: TGCGCCAGCAGCCAAGTCACTAGCAGCTCCTACAATGAGCAGTTCTTC.

Written as DNA, the CDR3 is TGTGCCAGCTCCCAAGACCGTAGGCGAGGAGATACGCAGTATTTT. Protein product: CASSQDRRRGDTQYF. The chain has TRBV18 and TRBJ2-3; D is uncertain. There are 15 residues in the CDR3. Germline values: CDR1 KGHSH, CDR2 LQKENI. V was trimmed by 6 bases and J by 5 bases, leaving 18 bases between them.

The chain uses TRBV10-3 and TRBJ1-1; TRBD1 matches at 9 bases. Germline trimming cut 0 bases from V and 10 bases from J; bases unmatched to any gene: 3. The V gene's germline CDR1 is ENHRY and CDR2 SYGVKD. CDR3 size: 13 residues. CDR3 amino acids: CAISESWTGAAFF. The CDR3 DNA reads TGTGCCATCAGTGAGTCTTGGACAGGGGCAGCTTTCTTT.

The chain uses TRBV11-3 and TRBJ2-3, with a tentative D call TRBD1 (6 bases). This CDR3 is 15 amino acids long. From germline, CDR1 is SGHNT and CDR2 YENEEA. V shed 2 bases and J shed 6 bases, with 15 bases lying between them. The CDR3 bases are TGTGCCAGCAGCTTACGTGGGGGCCGGGCGGATACGCAGTATTTT. Translation: CASSLRGGRADTQYF.

The rearrangement joins TRBV30 to TRBJ2-3, with TRBD1 as a possible D gene (5 bases). Germline-derived CDR1 and CDR2 are GTSNPN and SVGIG (reference sequence). This CDR3 region has 15 residues. V was cut by 2 bases and J by 0 bases, with 12 bases left in between. The CDR3 nucleotides are TGTGCCTGGAGTAGGGGCGGATCTAGCACAGATACGCAGTATTTT. Encoded protein: CAWSRGGSSTDTQYF. Full variable domain (remainder filled in from reference TRBV30 and TRBJ2-3): SQTIHQWPATLVQPVGSPLSLECTVEGTSNPNLYWYRQAAGRGLQLLFYSVGIGQISSEVPQNLSASRPQDRQFILSSKKLLLSDSGFYLCAWSRGGSSTDTQYFGPGTRLTVL.

This chain links TRBV7-6 with TRBJ1-4; 7 bases are shared with TRBD1. This CDR3 region has 15 residues. Germline V gives CDR1 SGHVS, CDR2 FNYEAQ. V lost 5 bases and J lost 8; bases outside the gene matches: 11. This CDR3 reads CASSQHYRGNEKLFF. For the CDR3, the DNA is TGTGCCAGCAGCCAACACTACAGGGGAAACGAAAAACTGTTTTTT.

The genes are TRBV3-1 (or the pseudogene TRBV3-2) and TRBJ2-5; 7 bases are a match to TRBD1. The CDR3 sequence is 15 residues long. The V and J ends lost 1 base and 1 base, in that order; junction bases with no gene match: 3. Germline V gene sequence: CDR1 LGHDT, CDR2 YNNKEL (reference sequence). The CDR3 loop is CASSQGQGTQETQYF. The CDR3 DNA reads TGTGCCAGCAGCCAAGGACAGGGAACCCAAGAGACCCAGTACTTC.

In the case of this clone: Other DNA sequences within the sample encode an identical CDR3. V gene TRBV19 combines with J gene TRBJ1-1; the D is unclear. Germline CDR1 is LNHDA and CDR2 is SQIVND (reference sequence). V dropped 2 bases and J dropped 1 base, with 8 bases sitting between them. The CDR3 has 14 residues. CDR3 amino acids: CASSITGGNTEAFF. The CDR3 nucleotides are TGTGCCAGTAGTATAACGGGTGGGAACACTGAAGCTTTCTTT.

The V gene is TRBV4-1, the J gene TRBJ1-2; 9 bases are a match to TRBD1. The germline V gene has CDR1 MGHRA and CDR2 YSYEKL. V dropped 6 bases and J dropped 4; count of bases not matched to a gene: 9. The CDR3 sequence is 15 residues long. As DNA, the CDR3 is TGCGCCAGCAGTCGGGGGACAGGGACGTCCTATGGCTACACCTTC. As protein: CASSRGTGTSYGYTF.

V gene TRBV5-1 combines with J gene TRBJ2-1; 10 nucleotides line up with TRBD2. This CDR3 region has 16 residues. J was trimmed by 4 bases and V by 3 bases; bases with no gene match: 7. The germline V gene has CDR1 SGHRS and CDR2 YFSETQ. The CDR3 loop reads CASSSLPSGGYNEQFF. CDR3 coding DNA: TGCGCCAGCAGCTCCCTCCCTAGCGGGGGTTACAATGAGCAGTTCTTC.

The chain links TRBV19 to TRBJ2-3, with D possibly TRBD2 on 5 matching bases. From germline, CDR1 is LNHDA and CDR2 SQIVND (reference sequence). The CDR3 spans 13 residues. V was shortened by 1 base and J by 7 bases, with 9 bases between the two germline ends. The CDR3 DNA sequence: TGTGCCAGTAGTATAGGGGCCGGGAATACGCAGTATTTT. Its protein product is CASSIGAGNTQYF.

This chain uses TRBV19 with TRBJ2-3; 10 bases fit TRBD2. The V and J ends lost 3 bases and 1 base, in that order; junction bases with no gene match: 13. Germline V CDR1 and CDR2: LNHDA, SQIVND (reference sequence). The CDR3 sequence is 19 residues long. The CDR3 DNA reads TGTGCCAGTAGTATTATTCCAGCGGGGGGGCCGGCTGGCACAGATACGCAGTATTTT. Translating it yields CASSIIPAGGPAGTDTQYF. The full variable domain, completed using reference TRBV19 and TRBJ2-3, is DGGITQSPKYLFRKEGQNVTLSCEQNLNHDAMYWYRQDPGQGLRLIYYSQIVNDFQKGDIAEGYSVSREKKESFPLTVTSAQKNPTAFYLCASSIIPAGGPAGTDTQYFGPGTRLTVL.

This clone was counted a few times. This chain connects TRBV6-5 to TRBJ1-5, with 7 bases that match TRBD1. Germline CDR1 reads MNHEY; CDR2 reads SVGAGI. V gave up 8 bases and J gave up 4 bases; unmatched junction bases: 8. The length of the CDR3 is 14 residues. DNA of the CDR3: TGTGCCAGCGGCCGGGACAGCGCTAATCAGCCCCAGCATTTT. Translation gives CASGRDSANQPQHF.

This clone was seen a few times. The V call is TRBV10-1, the J call TRBJ2-2; possible D gene TRBD1, 6 bases. The V and J ends lost 6 bases and 5 bases respectively, with 10 bases between them. The length of the CDR3 is 13 residues. Germline CDR1 is WNHNN and CDR2 is SYGVQD (reference sequence). CDR3 loop: CASSPTGTGELFF. The CDR3 bases are TGCGCCAGCAGCCCCACAGGGACCGGGGAGCTGTTTTTT.

The chain combines TRBV10-2 with TRBJ1-5; TRBD1 agrees at 10 bases. The length of the CDR3 is 15 residues. Trimming removed 5 bases from V and 6 bases from J; junction bases left unmatched: 7. CDR1 and CDR2 from the germline V gene are WSHSY and SAAADI. The CDR3 spells CASSTGQGVRQPQHF. Written as DNA, the CDR3 is TGCGCCAGCAGTACTGGACAGGGGGTGCGTCAGCCCCAGCATTTT.

This chain uses TRBV7-8 with TRBJ1-2, with 7 bases fitting TRBD1. V shed 4 bases and J 8 bases; nucleotides not matched to a gene: 10. This CDR3 is built from 14 residues. Germline values: CDR1 SGHVS, CDR2 FQNEAQ. The CDR3 protein is CASSSGQARGGYTF. As DNA, the CDR3 is TGTGCCAGCAGCTCAGGACAGGCCCGGGGGGGCTACACCTTC.

This chain connects TRBV10-1 to TRBJ2-1, with 9 bases lining up with TRBD1. Germline assignment: CDR1 WNHNN and CDR2 SYGVQD (reference sequence). The CDR3 has 15 amino acids. The junction had 4 bases not matched to a gene; V was cut back by 3 bases and J by 4 bases. CDR3 coding DNA: TGCGCCAGCAGTGATCCGGGACAGGGATACAATGAGCAGTTCTTC. Protein product: CASSDPGQGYNEQFF.

DNA for the CDR3: TGTGCCAGCAGTCCCGGGCCGGGCCAGGGGTACCAAGAGACCCAGTACTTC. Translated, it gives CASSPGPGQGYQETQYF. J is TRBJ2-5 and V is TRBV6-6; maybe TRBD1 (6 bases). Looked up from germline, CDR1 is MNHNY and CDR2 is SVGAGI (reference sequence). The CDR3 spans 17 residues. With 5 bases removed from V and 0 bases from J, the gap between germline ends came to 19 bases.

The V call is TRBV2, the J call TRBJ1-5; tentatively, D is TRBD1 (5 bases). V lost 8 bases, J lost 4 bases, and 9 bases lay in between. Germline values: CDR1 SNHLY, CDR2 FYNNEI. This CDR3 has 12 residues. Here the CDR3 reads CASGRENQPQHF. The CDR3 DNA reads as TGTGCCAGCGGCAGGGAAAATCAGCCCCAGCATTTT.

This chain links TRBV19 with TRBJ2-2; TRBD2 matches 13 bases. J gave up 10 bases and V 7 bases, and 3 bases lay outside the gene matches. This CDR3 contains 13 residues. CDR1 is LNHDA, CDR2 SQIVND, per germline (reference sequence). This CDR3 reads CASIGLAGAELFF. The CDR3 bases are TGTGCCAGTATCGGACTAGCGGGGGCGGAGCTGTTTTTT.

The CDR3 reads CSVGQGGPDTQYF. DNA for the CDR3: TGCAGCGTTGGGCAGGGAGGGCCAGATACGCAGTATTTT. The genes are TRBV29-1 and TRBJ2-3; 7 bases are shared with TRBD2. The CDR3 sequence is 13 residues long. Germline CDR1 and CDR2: SQVTM and ANQGSEA. J gave up 4 bases and V 4 bases, and 5 bases lay outside the gene matches.

In this sample, this clone turned up once. The chain uses TRBV2 and TRBJ1-1, with unresolved D. V lost 8 bases and J 5 bases, leaving 9 bases between the germline ends. This CDR3 region has 11 residues. Germline values: CDR1 SNHLY, CDR2 FYNNEI. The CDR3 protein is CASGAGTEAFF. Written as DNA, the CDR3 is TGTGCCAGCGGAGCTGGGACTGAAGCTTTCTTT.

The CDR3, as DNA: TGTGCCAGCAGTTACTCGACTAGTCCGGTCGGAGACTACAATGAGCAGTTCTTC. Its protein product is CASSYSTSPVGDYNEQFF. The chain combines TRBV6-2 or TRBV6-3 with TRBJ2-1; weak D call: TRBD2 (6 bases). The length of the CDR3 is 18 residues. Deletions cut 0 bases from V and 3 bases from J, with 18 bases between. Germline V gene sequence: CDR1 MNHEY, CDR2 SVGEGT.

The V and J genes are TRBV6-5 and TRBJ1-2; 7 positions agree with TRBD1. The germline gives CDR1 MNHEY, CDR2 SVGAGI. V lost 1 base to trimming and J lost 4 bases; unmatched junction nucleotides: 3. CDR3 length: 14 residues. The CDR3 is CASSYLRDSYGYTF. The CDR3, as DNA: TGTGCCAGCAGTTACTTACGGGACAGCTATGGCTACACCTTC.

This chain uses TRBV14 with TRBJ1-4; D is unresolved. There are 14 residues in the CDR3. V was cut by 4 bases and J by 7 bases, with 13 bases left in between. Germline V gives CDR1 SGHDN, CDR2 FVKESK. CDR3 protein: CASSPSLSREKLFF. For the CDR3, the DNA is TGTGCCAGCAGCCCCAGTTTGTCCCGTGAAAAACTGTTTTTT. Complete variable domain (other parts from reference TRBV14 and TRBJ1-4): EAGVTQFPSHSVIEKGQTVTLRCDPISGHDNLYWYRRVMGKEIKFLLHFVKESKQDESGMPNNRFLAERTGGTYSTLKVQPAELEDSGVYFCASSPSLSREKLFFGSGTQLSVL.